The rows below give T cell receptor beta chains drawn from one sample of a study of blood T cell repertoires in COVID-19. Method: immunoSEQ multiplex PCR; TCRdb's copy keeps in-frame clones and lacks some. The sample consists of around 30,000 clones, about 80% of them appearing once. The sequenced sample was peripheral blood. These receptors all come from a human donor in a cohort sampled during active COVID-19. Each CDR3 is given with its conserved first and last residue. Each record gives: D gene, J gene, V gene, clone size, CDR3 DNA, CDR3 protein. D genes are given only for firm matches. Not every row has a clone size; where given, it reads once, few, many or a size class.

d_call: TRBD1; j_call: TRBJ1-5; v_call: TRBV11-2; clone_size: NA; cdr3_nt: TGTGCCAGCAGTCCGACAGGGAGCAATCAGCCCCAGCATTTT; cdr3_aa: CASSPTGSNQPQHF
d_call: NA; j_call: TRBJ2-3; v_call: TRBV7-9; clone_size: NA; cdr3_nt: TGTGCCAGCAGCCGACGGGAGATTCAAACTAGCACAGATACGCAGTATTTT; cdr3_aa: CASSRREIQTSTDTQYF
d_call: NA; j_call: TRBJ2-5; v_call: TRBV2; clone_size: NA; cdr3_nt: TGTGCCAGCAGTGGGAGTACCGGGGAAGAGACCCAGTACTTC; cdr3_aa: CASSGSTGEETQYF
d_call: TRBD1; j_call: TRBJ1-2; v_call: TRBV18; clone_size: few; cdr3_nt: TGTGCCAGCTCACCACGGGACAGGGGGATCATCTATGGCTACACCTTC; cdr3_aa: CASSPRDRGIIYGYTF
d_call: TRBD1; j_call: TRBJ1-1; v_call: TRBV5-6; clone_size: NA; cdr3_nt: TGTGCCAGCAGCTTGCGACGGGACAGGGACATGAACACTGAAGCTTTCTTT; cdr3_aa: CASSLRRDRDMNTEAFF
d_call: TRBD2; j_call: TRBJ2-1; v_call: TRBV6-1; clone_size: NA; cdr3_nt: TGTGCCAGCAGTGAATGGGGTAGCGGGGGAGAGCAGTTCTTC; cdr3_aa: CASSEWGSGGEQFF
d_call: NA; j_call: TRBJ2-6; v_call: TRBV7-9; clone_size: NA; cdr3_nt: TGTGCCAGCAGCTTAGTCGGCTCTGGGGCCAACGTCCTGACTTTC; cdr3_aa: CASSLVGSGANVLTF
d_call: TRBD2; j_call: TRBJ2-7; v_call: TRBV19; clone_size: NA; cdr3_nt: TGTGCCAGTAGTACTGGACTAGCGGGCTACGAGCAGTACTTC; cdr3_aa: CASSTGLAGYEQYF
d_call: TRBD2; j_call: TRBJ2-1; v_call: TRBV6-7; clone_size: once; cdr3_nt: TGTGCCAGCACTCGCCTAACTAGCGGGCTTTCCTACAATGAGCAGTTCTTC; cdr3_aa: CASTRLTSGLSYNEQFF
d_call: TRBD1; j_call: TRBJ2-5; v_call: TRBV14; clone_size: NA; cdr3_nt: TGTGCCAGCAGCAAAAACAGGGGGCCGATTTATGAGACCCAGTACTTC; cdr3_aa: CASSKNRGPIYETQYF
d_call: TRBD2; j_call: TRBJ2-7; v_call: TRBV10-3; clone_size: NA; cdr3_nt: TGTGCCATCAGTGACCCAGACCTTCTGGGGACCGGGGGGTACTACGAGCAGTACTTC; cdr3_aa: CAISDPDLLGTGGYYEQYF
d_call: NA; j_call: TRBJ1-3; v_call: TRBV5-4; clone_size: NA; cdr3_nt: TGTGCCAGCAGCTCCCGATCTGACAGCTCTGGAAACACCATATATTTT; cdr3_aa: CASSSRSDSSGNTIYF
d_call: TRBD1; j_call: TRBJ1-2; v_call: TRBV28; clone_size: NA; cdr3_nt: TGTGCCAGCAGTTTGAGGGACAGCTATGGCTACACCTTC; cdr3_aa: CASSLRDSYGYTF
d_call: NA; j_call: TRBJ2-7; v_call: TRBV7-6; clone_size: NA; cdr3_nt: TGTGCCAGCAGCTTAGATTTGGCAGGGGTGGGCGACGAGCAGTACTTC; cdr3_aa: CASSLDLAGVGDEQYF
d_call: TRBD1; j_call: TRBJ2-7; v_call: TRBV4-3; clone_size: NA; cdr3_nt: TGCGCCAGCAGCCAAGACAGGGGGAGCTCCTACGAGCAGTACTTC; cdr3_aa: CASSQDRGSSYEQYF
d_call: NA; j_call: TRBJ2-7; v_call: TRBV2; clone_size: NA; cdr3_nt: TGTGCCAGCACACAGGGAAATTACGAGCAGTACTTC; cdr3_aa: CASTQGNYEQYF
d_call: TRBD1; j_call: TRBJ1-2; v_call: TRBV5-4; clone_size: NA; cdr3_nt: TGTGCCAGCAGCTTGGCGGCAGGGGGAAGCTATGGCTACACCTTC; cdr3_aa: CASSLAAGGSYGYTF
d_call: TRBD1; j_call: TRBJ2-2; v_call: TRBV6-5; clone_size: NA; cdr3_nt: TGTGCCAGCAGGGACAGGGCTTACACCGGGGAGCTGTTTTTT; cdr3_aa: CASRDRAYTGELFF
d_call: NA; j_call: TRBJ2-7; v_call: TRBV5-4; clone_size: few; cdr3_nt: TGTGCCAGCAGCTCTCAGGGGGGCGGTGGTTCCTACGAGCAGTACTTC; cdr3_aa: CASSSQGGGGSYEQYF
d_call: TRBD2; j_call: TRBJ2-1; v_call: TRBV14; clone_size: NA; cdr3_nt: TGTGCCAGCAGCCAACCCCCGTTGGGGGTAGCGGGAGTAGCCTACAATGAGCAGTTCTTC; cdr3_aa: CASSQPPLGVAGVAYNEQFF
d_call: TRBD1; j_call: TRBJ1-2; v_call: TRBV6-1; clone_size: few; cdr3_nt: TGTGCCAGCAGTGAAGGACAGGGGGGAGGCTACACCTTC; cdr3_aa: CASSEGQGGGYTF
d_call: TRBD1; j_call: TRBJ2-1; v_call: TRBV24-1; clone_size: NA; cdr3_nt: TGTGCCACCATGGGGCCAGGGGGCCTTGAGCAGTTCTTC; cdr3_aa: CATMGPGGLEQFF
d_call: NA; j_call: TRBJ2-1; v_call: TRBV30; clone_size: NA; cdr3_nt: TGTGCCTGGAGTGTAAGCGATGAGCAGTTCTTC; cdr3_aa: CAWSVSDEQFF
d_call: NA; j_call: TRBJ2-7; v_call: TRBV5-4; clone_size: NA; cdr3_nt: TGTGCCAGCAGCTTTCACTCCTACGAGCAGTACTTC; cdr3_aa: CASSFHSYEQYF
d_call: NA; j_call: TRBJ1-1; v_call: TRBV5-5; clone_size: NA; cdr3_nt: TGTGCCAGCAGTGTGACCTCGACAGATAACACTGAAGCTTTCTTT; cdr3_aa: CASSVTSTDNTEAFF
d_call: TRBD2; j_call: TRBJ2-5; v_call: TRBV18; clone_size: NA; cdr3_nt: TGTGCCAGCTCACCTGACGGTAGCGGGCATGATAGGGGACAAGAGACCCAGTACTTC; cdr3_aa: CASSPDGSGHDRGQETQYF
d_call: TRBD1; j_call: TRBJ1-1; v_call: TRBV7-2; clone_size: NA; cdr3_nt: TGTGCCAGCAGCTTAGAGGCAGGGGGGGAAGCTTTCTTT; cdr3_aa: CASSLEAGGEAFF
d_call: NA; j_call: TRBJ2-7; v_call: TRBV5-6; clone_size: NA; cdr3_nt: TGTGCCAGCAGCTTGGCCATGGGGGCCCAGGACGAGCAGTACTTC; cdr3_aa: CASSLAMGAQDEQYF
d_call: NA; j_call: TRBJ2-6; v_call: TRBV11-2; clone_size: NA; cdr3_nt: TGTGCCAGCAAGACGGGCTCTGGGGCCAACGTCCTGACTTTC; cdr3_aa: CASKTGSGANVLTF
d_call: NA; j_call: TRBJ2-2; v_call: TRBV19; clone_size: NA; cdr3_nt: TGTGCCAGTAGTATTTGGGCAGGTACCGGGGAGCTGTTTTTT; cdr3_aa: CASSIWAGTGELFF
d_call: TRBD1; j_call: TRBJ1-4; v_call: TRBV7-2; clone_size: NA; cdr3_nt: TGTGCCAGCAGCTTAGGACAGGGAACTAATGAAAAACTGTTTTTT; cdr3_aa: CASSLGQGTNEKLFF
d_call: NA; j_call: TRBJ2-7; v_call: TRBV3-1/TRBV3-2; clone_size: once; cdr3_nt: TGTGCCAGCAGCCAAGGTCGCGCTACCCAATACGAGCAGTACTTC; cdr3_aa: CASSQGRATQYEQYF
d_call: NA; j_call: TRBJ2-7; v_call: TRBV11-2; clone_size: NA; cdr3_nt: TGTGCCAGCAGCACACCCCGGGGAGATCGGTCCTACGAGCAGTACTTC; cdr3_aa: CASSTPRGDRSYEQYF
d_call: TRBD1; j_call: TRBJ2-5; v_call: TRBV7-2; clone_size: NA; cdr3_nt: TGTGCCAGCAGCCTATCAAGGGACAGTCAAGAGACCCAGTACTTC; cdr3_aa: CASSLSRDSQETQYF
d_call: TRBD1; j_call: TRBJ1-4; v_call: TRBV27; clone_size: NA; cdr3_nt: TGTGCCAGCAGACGACTGGACAGGGGCGTTTTAGCAGGCGGAAAACTGTTTTTT; cdr3_aa: CASRRLDRGVLAGGKLFF
d_call: NA; j_call: TRBJ1-6; v_call: TRBV30; clone_size: NA; cdr3_nt: TGTGCCTGGAGAGGGGGTTATAATTCACCCCTCCACTTT; cdr3_aa: CAWRGGYNSPLHF
d_call: TRBD1; j_call: TRBJ1-5; v_call: TRBV6-1; clone_size: NA; cdr3_nt: TGTGCCAGCAGTGGTAAGACAGGGTGGAGGGGTCAGCCCCAGCATTTT; cdr3_aa: CASSGKTGWRGQPQHF
d_call: TRBD1; j_call: TRBJ2-5; v_call: TRBV5-1; clone_size: NA; cdr3_nt: TGCGCCAGCAGCTTGGAGGGACAGAACCAAGAGACCCAGTACTTC; cdr3_aa: CASSLEGQNQETQYF
d_call: TRBD2; j_call: TRBJ2-3; v_call: TRBV7-9; clone_size: NA; cdr3_nt: TGTGCCAGCAGGGGACTAGCGGGGGCCCACACAGATACGCAGTATTTT; cdr3_aa: CASRGLAGAHTDTQYF
d_call: NA; j_call: TRBJ2-2; v_call: TRBV10-2; clone_size: NA; cdr3_nt: TGCGCCAGCAGTGCCTCCGGGACTCCTACCGGGGAGCTGTTTTTT; cdr3_aa: CASSASGTPTGELFF
d_call: NA; j_call: TRBJ2-1; v_call: TRBV9; clone_size: NA; cdr3_nt: TGTGCCAGCAGCGTAGCCCATGCCCTAGGGGTCAATGAGCAGTTCTTC; cdr3_aa: CASSVAHALGVNEQFF
d_call: TRBD2; j_call: TRBJ2-5; v_call: TRBV7-9; clone_size: NA; cdr3_nt: TGTGCCAGCAGCTTATATTCCGGGGGGTCCCAAGAGACCCAGTACTTC; cdr3_aa: CASSLYSGGSQETQYF
d_call: TRBD2; j_call: TRBJ2-2; v_call: TRBV29-1; clone_size: NA; cdr3_nt: TGCAGCGTTGCGGCTTCGGGGACTAGCGGGGGCTCGAGGGAGCTGTTTTTT; cdr3_aa: CSVAASGTSGGSRELFF
d_call: NA; j_call: TRBJ1-1; v_call: TRBV2; clone_size: NA; cdr3_nt: TGTGCCAGCAAGCAGGACACTGAAGCTTTCTTT; cdr3_aa: CASKQDTEAFF
d_call: TRBD1; j_call: TRBJ1-4; v_call: TRBV2; clone_size: NA; cdr3_nt: TGTGCCAGCAGTGAGGACAGGGGTAATGAAAAACTGTTTTTT; cdr3_aa: CASSEDRGNEKLFF